This TCR beta chain was identified in a study of blood T cell repertoires in COVID-19. Study as a whole: COVID-19 samples, acute and convalescent, were from the United States, Italy and Spain. T cells, B-cell-depleted T cells, or PBMCs supplied cDNA or gDNA.

V gave up 1 base and J gave up 2 bases; unmatched junction bases: 3. The CDR3 contains 15 residues. Looked up from germline, CDR1 is LGHNA and CDR2 is YNFKEQ. Per the study methods: Amplification of reference gene primers provided the estimated nucleated cell counts. The table came from immunoSEQ multiplex PCR; TCRdb's copy has only in-frame clones and leaves some out. V and J calls and clone size are copied from that table; D and trimming were computed from the DNA. The sample has roughly 500,000 clones; roughly 89% are singletons. Seattle's enrolled individuals joined amid active infection and were then monitored longitudinally.

V gene TRBV4-2 combines with J gene TRBJ2-7, with TRBD2 matching over 9 bases. The sample taken for sequencing was peripheral blood. This sequence originates from a man in his late teens or twenties with COVID-19, enrolled during active disease. The CDR3 DNA is TGTGCCAGCAGCCAAGGGCGGGGGGGCCCCTACGAGCAGTACTTC. It is translated as CASSQGRGGPYEQYF.